This T cell receptor beta chain was sequenced for a study of T cells after posttransplantation cyclophosphamide. This clone was counted at least ten times. Its cognate antigen is unknown. Profiled with immunoSEQ multiplex PCR; TCRdb holds only in-frame clones, not every one. Altogether fewer than 40,000 clones were found in the sample, and no singletons occur. The J segment lost 6 bases and the V segment lost 3 bases, leaving 17 bases of the junction unmatched. CDR3 length: 18 amino acids. Germline assignment: CDR1 MNHNS and CDR2 SASEGT. Points from the study as a whole: Donor-recipient repertoire similarity was low at 1-2 months, rising over year one.

Sequenced input: PBMCs. This TCR derives from a woman aged 45-60 years in good health and a related stem cell transplant donor. The chain employs TRBV6-1 and TRBJ1-5, with 7 bases matching TRBD1. The CDR3 DNA follows: TGTGCCAGCAGTGAGAAGGGGACAGCGAGTACCCAGAGTCAGCCCCAGCATTTT. Encoded protein: CASSEKGTASTQSQPQHF.